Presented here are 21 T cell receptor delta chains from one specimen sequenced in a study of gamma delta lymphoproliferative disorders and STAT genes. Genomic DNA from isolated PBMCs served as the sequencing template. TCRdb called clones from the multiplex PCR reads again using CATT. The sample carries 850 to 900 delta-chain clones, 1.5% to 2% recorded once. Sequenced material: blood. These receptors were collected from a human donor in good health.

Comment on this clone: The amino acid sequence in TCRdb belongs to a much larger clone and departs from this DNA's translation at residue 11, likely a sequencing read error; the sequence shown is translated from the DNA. The CDR3 reads CACDTTGTGGAPTWDTRQMFF. As DNA, the CDR3 is TGTGCCTGTGACACAACGGGAACTGGGGGAGCACCCACCTGGGACACCCGACAGATGTTTTTC. The chain recombines TRDV2 with TRDJ3, with 9 nucleotides matching TRDD3. Unmatched junction bases numbered 14, after V lost 1 base and J lost 2 bases. From germline, CDR1 is GEAIGNYY and CDR2 EKD. There are 21 residues in the CDR3.

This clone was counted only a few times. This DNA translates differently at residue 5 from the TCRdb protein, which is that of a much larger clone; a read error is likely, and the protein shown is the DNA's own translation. In DNA, the CDR3 is TGTGCCTGTGACGAGTTACTGGGGGATACGGTTTGGGACACCCGACAGATGTTTTTC. Translated: CACDELLGDTVWDTRQMFF. The gene calls are TRDV2 and TRDJ3, with TRDD3 matching over 13 bases. Trimming removed 3 bases from V and 4 bases from J; junction bases left unmatched: 8. The V gene's germline CDR1 is GEAIGNYY and CDR2 EKD. CDR3 length equals 19 residues.

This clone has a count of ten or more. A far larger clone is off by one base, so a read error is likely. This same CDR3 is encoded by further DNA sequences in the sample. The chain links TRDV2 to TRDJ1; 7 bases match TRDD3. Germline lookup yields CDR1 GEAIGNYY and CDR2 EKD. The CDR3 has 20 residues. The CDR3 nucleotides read TGTGCCTGTGACACGTCGGGCCTGGGGGCAAAGGATACCTTCACCGATAAGCTCATCTTT. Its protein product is CACDTSGLGAKDTFTDKLIF.

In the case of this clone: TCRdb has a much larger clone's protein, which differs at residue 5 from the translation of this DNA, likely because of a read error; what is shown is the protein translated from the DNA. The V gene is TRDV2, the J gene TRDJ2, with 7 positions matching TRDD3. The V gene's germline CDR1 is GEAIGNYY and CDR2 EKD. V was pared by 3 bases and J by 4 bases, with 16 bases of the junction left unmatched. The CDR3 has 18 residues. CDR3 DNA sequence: TGTGCCTGTGACGTGGTGGGGGACCAAGGGCCGGAGACAGCACAACTCTTCTTT. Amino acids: CACDVVGDQGPETAQLFF.

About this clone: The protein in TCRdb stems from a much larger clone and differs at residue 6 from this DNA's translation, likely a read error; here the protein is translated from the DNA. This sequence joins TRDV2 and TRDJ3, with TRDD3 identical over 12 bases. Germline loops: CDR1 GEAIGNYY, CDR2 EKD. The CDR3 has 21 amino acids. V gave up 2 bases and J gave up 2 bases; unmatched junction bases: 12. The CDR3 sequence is CACDKSWGIRESTWDTRQMFF. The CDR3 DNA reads TGTGCCTGTGACAAGAGCTGGGGGATACGCGAGTCCACCTGGGACACCCGACAGATGTTTTTC.

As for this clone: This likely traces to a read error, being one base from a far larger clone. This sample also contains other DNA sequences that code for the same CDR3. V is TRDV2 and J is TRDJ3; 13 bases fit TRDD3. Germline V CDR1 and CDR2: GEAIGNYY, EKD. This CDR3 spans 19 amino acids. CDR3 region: CACDKLLGDTVWDTRQMFF. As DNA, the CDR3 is TGTGCCTGTGACAAGTTACTGGGGGATACGGTTTGGGACACCCGACAAATGTTTTTC.

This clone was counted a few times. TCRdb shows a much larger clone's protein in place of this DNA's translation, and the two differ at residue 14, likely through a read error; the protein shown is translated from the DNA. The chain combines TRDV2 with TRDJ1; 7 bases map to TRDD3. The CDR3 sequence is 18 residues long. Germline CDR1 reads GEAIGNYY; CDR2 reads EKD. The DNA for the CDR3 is TGTGCCTGTGACACCGTCGGGGGATTGGGAAAGTACACCGAAAAACTCATCTTT. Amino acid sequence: CACDTVGGLGKYTEKLIF.

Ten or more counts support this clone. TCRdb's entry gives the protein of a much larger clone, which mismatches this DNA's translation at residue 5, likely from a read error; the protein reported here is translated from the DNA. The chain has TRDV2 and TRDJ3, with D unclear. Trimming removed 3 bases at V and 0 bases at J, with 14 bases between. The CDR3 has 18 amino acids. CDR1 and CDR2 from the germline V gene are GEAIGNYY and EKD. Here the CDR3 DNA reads TGTGCCTGTGACGCGGCGGGCCCGAGCTCCTGGGACACCCGACAGATGTTTTTC. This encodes CACDAAGPSSWDTRQMFF.

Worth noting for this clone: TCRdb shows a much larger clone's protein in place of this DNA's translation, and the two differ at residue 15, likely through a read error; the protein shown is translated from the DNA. CDR3 bases: TGTGCCTGTGACACGGCGGGCCCGAGCTCCTGGGACACCCGACGGATGTTTTTC. This translates into CACDTAGPSSWDTRRMFF. The chain uses TRDV2 and TRDJ3; D perhaps matches TRDD3 (5 bases). Germline V lookup: CDR1 GEAIGNYY, CDR2 EKD. The CDR3 is made up of 18 amino acids.

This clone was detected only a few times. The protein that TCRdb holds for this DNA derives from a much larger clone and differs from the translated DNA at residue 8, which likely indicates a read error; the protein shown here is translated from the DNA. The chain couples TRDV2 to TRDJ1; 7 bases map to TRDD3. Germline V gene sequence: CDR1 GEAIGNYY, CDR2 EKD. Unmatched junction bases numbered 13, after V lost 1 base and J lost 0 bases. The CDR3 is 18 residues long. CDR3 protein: CACDTPFFGGIDTDKLIF. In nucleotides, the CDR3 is TGTGCCTGTGACACTCCCTTCTTTGGGGGGATTGACACCGATAAACTCATCTTT.

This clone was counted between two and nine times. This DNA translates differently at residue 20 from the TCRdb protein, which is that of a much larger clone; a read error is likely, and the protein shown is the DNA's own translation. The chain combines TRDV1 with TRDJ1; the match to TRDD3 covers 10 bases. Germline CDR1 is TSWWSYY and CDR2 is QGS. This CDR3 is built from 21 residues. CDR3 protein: CALGNTQGAGGYKTWTDKLTF. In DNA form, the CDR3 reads TGTGCTCTTGGGAACACACAGGGGGCTGGGGGATATAAAACGTGGACCGATAAACTCACCTTT.

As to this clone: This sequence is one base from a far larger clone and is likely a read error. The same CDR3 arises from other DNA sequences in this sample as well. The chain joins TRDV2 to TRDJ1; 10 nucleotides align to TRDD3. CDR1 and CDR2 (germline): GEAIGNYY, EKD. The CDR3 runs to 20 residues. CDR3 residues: CACDTIPTPVLGDQTDKLIF. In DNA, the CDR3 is TGTGCCTGTGACACGATTCCTACCCCGGTACTGGGGGATCAGACCGATAAACTAATCTTT.

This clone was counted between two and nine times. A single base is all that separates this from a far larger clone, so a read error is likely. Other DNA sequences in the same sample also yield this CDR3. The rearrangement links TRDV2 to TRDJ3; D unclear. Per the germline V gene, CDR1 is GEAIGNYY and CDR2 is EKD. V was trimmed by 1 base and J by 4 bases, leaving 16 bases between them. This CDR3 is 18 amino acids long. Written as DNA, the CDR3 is TGTGCCTGTGACACGGCGGGCCCGAGCTCTTGGGACACCCGACAGATGTTTTTC. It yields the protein CACDTAGPSSWDTRQMFF.

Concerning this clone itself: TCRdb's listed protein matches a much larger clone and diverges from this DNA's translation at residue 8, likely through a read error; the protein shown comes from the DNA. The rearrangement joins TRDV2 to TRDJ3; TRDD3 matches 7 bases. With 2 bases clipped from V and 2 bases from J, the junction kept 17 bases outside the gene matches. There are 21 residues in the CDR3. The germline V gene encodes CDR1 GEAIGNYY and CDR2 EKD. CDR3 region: CACDKGWRIRESTWDTRQMFF. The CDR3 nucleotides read TGTGCCTGTGACAAGGGCTGGAGGATACGCGAGTCCACCTGGGACACCCGACAGATGTTTTTC.

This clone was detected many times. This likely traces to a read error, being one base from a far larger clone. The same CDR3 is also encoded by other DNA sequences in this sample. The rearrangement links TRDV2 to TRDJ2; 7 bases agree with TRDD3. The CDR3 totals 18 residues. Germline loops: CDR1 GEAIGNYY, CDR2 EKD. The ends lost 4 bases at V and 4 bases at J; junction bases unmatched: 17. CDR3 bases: TGTGCCTGTGATGCGGTGGGGGACCAAGGGCCGGAGACAGCACAACTCTTCTTT. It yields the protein CACDAVGDQGPETAQLFF.

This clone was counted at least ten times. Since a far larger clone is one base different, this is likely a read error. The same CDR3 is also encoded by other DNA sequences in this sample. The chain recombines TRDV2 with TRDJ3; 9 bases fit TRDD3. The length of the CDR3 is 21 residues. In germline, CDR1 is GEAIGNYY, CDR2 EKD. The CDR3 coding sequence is TGTGCCTGTGACACAACGGGAACTGGGGGAGTACCCACCTGGGACACCCGGCAGATGTTTTTC. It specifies CACDTTGTGGVPTWDTRQMFF.

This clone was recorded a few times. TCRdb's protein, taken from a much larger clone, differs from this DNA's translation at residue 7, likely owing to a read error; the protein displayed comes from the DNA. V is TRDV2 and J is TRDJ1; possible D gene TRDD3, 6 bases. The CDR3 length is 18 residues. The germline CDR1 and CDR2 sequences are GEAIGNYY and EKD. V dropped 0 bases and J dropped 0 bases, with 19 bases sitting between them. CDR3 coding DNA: TGTGCCTGTGACACCGTCAGGGGATTGGGAAAGTACACCGATAAACTCATCTTT. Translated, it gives CACDTVRGLGKYTDKLIF.

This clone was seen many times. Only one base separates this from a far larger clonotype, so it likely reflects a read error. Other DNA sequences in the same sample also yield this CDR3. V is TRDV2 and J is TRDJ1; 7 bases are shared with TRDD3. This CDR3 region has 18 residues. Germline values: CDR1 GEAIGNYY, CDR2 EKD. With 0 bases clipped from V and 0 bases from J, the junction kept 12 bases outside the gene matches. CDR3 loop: CACDTVGGLGKYTDKLIF. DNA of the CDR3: TGTGCCTGTGACACCGTCGGGGGATTGGGAAAATACACCGATAAACTCATCTTT.

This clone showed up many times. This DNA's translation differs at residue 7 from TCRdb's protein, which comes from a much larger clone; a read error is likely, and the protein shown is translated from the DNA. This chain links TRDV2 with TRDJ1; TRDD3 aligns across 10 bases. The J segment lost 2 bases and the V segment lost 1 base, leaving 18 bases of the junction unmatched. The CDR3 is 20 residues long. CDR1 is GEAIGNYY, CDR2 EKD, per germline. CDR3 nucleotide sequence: TGTGCCTGTGACACGATTTCTACCCCGGTACTGGGGGATCAGACCGATAAACTCATCTTT. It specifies CACDTISTPVLGDQTDKLIF.

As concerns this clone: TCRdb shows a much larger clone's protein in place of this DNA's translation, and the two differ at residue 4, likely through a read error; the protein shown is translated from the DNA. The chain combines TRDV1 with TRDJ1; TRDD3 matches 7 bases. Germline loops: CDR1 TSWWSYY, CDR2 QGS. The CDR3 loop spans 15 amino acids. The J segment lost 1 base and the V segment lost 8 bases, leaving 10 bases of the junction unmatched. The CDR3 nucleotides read TGTGCTCTTAGGGGGTACTGGGGTGTCACCGATAAACTCATCTTT. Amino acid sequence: CALRGYWGVTDKLIF.

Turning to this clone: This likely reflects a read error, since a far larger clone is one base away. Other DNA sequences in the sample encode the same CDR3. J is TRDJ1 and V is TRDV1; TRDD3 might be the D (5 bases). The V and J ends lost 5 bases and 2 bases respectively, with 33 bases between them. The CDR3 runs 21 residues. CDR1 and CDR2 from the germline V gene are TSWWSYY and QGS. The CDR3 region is CALGNTQGAGGYKTWTDKLIF. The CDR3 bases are TGTGCTCTTGGGAACACACAGGGGGCTGGAGGATATAAAACGTGGACCGATAAACTCATCTTT.